These 13 T cell receptor beta chains were all obtained from the same sample, sequenced in a study of blood T cell repertoires in COVID-19. The data were produced by immunoSEQ multiplex PCR, yet TCRdb's version contains in-frame clones alone and is incomplete. The sample lists about 100,000 clones; around four fifths were seen once. The sample was peripheral blood. These receptor sequences come from a man aged 50 or older with active or convalescent COVID-19.

The V call is TRBV12-3 or TRBV12-4, the J call TRBJ2-2; no reliable D call. V was pared by 6 bases and J by 2 bases, with 4 bases between. This CDR3 comprises 12 residues. The CDR3 nucleotides are TGTGCCAGCAGGAGTAACACCGGGGAGCTGTTTTTT. This sequence encodes CASRSNTGELFF.

The chain couples TRBV5-5 to TRBJ2-7; TRBD1 agrees at 8 bases. The CDR3 is made up of 20 amino acids. From germline, CDR1 is SGHKS and CDR2 YYEKEE (reference sequence). V shed 0 bases, J shed 1 base, and the junction held 18 bases outside the gene matches. The CDR3 reads CASSLGFIDRGASKSYEQYF. CDR3 nucleotides: TGTGCCAGCAGCTTGGGTTTCATAGACAGGGGCGCCTCGAAGTCCTACGAGCAGTACTTC.

The rearrangement links TRBV9 to TRBJ1-2, with D perhaps TRBD1 (5 bases). In germline, CDR1 is SGDLS, CDR2 YYNGEE. V lost 0 bases and J 4 bases, leaving 10 bases between the germline ends. The CDR3 length is 14 residues. CDR3 DNA: TGTGCCAGCAGCGTAGAGCCAGGGCCCTATGGCTACACCTTC. As protein: CASSVEPGPYGYTF.

The J gene is TRBJ1-2, the V gene TRBV5-1, with a weak D call TRBD1 (5 bases). The V and J ends lost 0 bases and 7 bases respectively, with 10 bases between them. The CDR3 length is 13 residues. Germline CDR1 SGHRS, CDR2 YFSETQ. The CDR3 DNA sequence: TGCGCCAGCAGCTTGGGACGGGGGGTTGGCTACACCTTC. It encodes CASSLGRGVGYTF.

Note on this clone: Compared with germline, one end of the junction differs, possibly owing to a read error. The V gene is TRBV29-1, the J gene TRBJ2-1; 13 bases are a match to TRBD2. This CDR3 region has 13 residues. Germline loops: CDR1 SQVTM, CDR2 ANQGSEA. The CDR3 nucleotides are TGCAGCGCCGGACTAGCGGGAGCAAATGCGCAGTTCTTC. This codes for CSAGLAGANAQFF.

This chain links TRBV5-1 with TRBJ2-3, with 7 bases that match TRBD2. Germline CDR1 and CDR2: SGHRS and YFSETQ. CDR3 length: 14 residues. Germline trimming cut 2 bases from V and 6 bases from J; bases unmatched to any gene: 6. CDR3 in DNA: TGCGCCAGCAGCTTAGAGGGAGGGGAGGATACGCAGTATTTT. Amino acids: CASSLEGGEDTQYF. The full variable domain, completed using reference TRBV5-1 and TRBJ2-3, is KAGVTQTPRYLIKTRGQQVTLSCSPISGHRSVSWYQQTPGQGLQFLFEYFSETQRNKGNFPGRFSGRQFSNSRSEMNVSTLELGDSALYLCASSLEGGEDTQYFGPGTRLTVL.

The chain recombines TRBV19 with TRBJ2-5; D is ambiguous. With 4 bases removed from V and 4 bases from J, the gap between germline ends came to 10 bases. Germline lookup yields CDR1 LNHDA and CDR2 SQIVND (reference sequence). This CDR3 has 13 residues. CDR3 amino acids: CASSTRNGETQYF. As DNA, the CDR3 is TGTGCCAGTAGTACTAGGAACGGAGAGACCCAGTACTTC.

The chain couples TRBV7-9 to TRBJ2-7, with TRBD1 as a possible D gene (6 bases). V lost 6 bases, J lost 8 bases, and 23 bases lay in between. From germline, CDR1 is SEHNR and CDR2 FQNEAQ (reference sequence). The CDR3 consists of 15 residues. The CDR3 loop reads CASRRQETKGNQQYF. In nucleotides, the CDR3 is TGTGCCAGCAGAAGACAGGAAACTAAAGGGAATCAGCAGTACTTC.

This sequence joins TRBV11-2 and TRBJ2-7; no clear D gene. Deletions cut 6 bases from V and 6 bases from J, with 15 bases between. Germline-derived CDR1 and CDR2 are SGHAT and FQNNGV. The CDR3 has 13 residues. CDR3 loop: CASSYTPAAEQYF. CDR3 nucleotides: TGTGCCAGCAGTTATACACCCGCCGCCGAGCAGTACTTC.

The chain couples TRBV5-4 to TRBJ2-1, with 10 bases lining up with TRBD1. V shed 2 bases and J 6 bases; nucleotides not matched to a gene: 8. This CDR3 is 16 amino acids long. Germline V gene lookup returns CDR1 SGHNT and CDR2 YYREEE (reference sequence). The CDR3 coding sequence is TGTGCCAGCAGCTTCGCGACAGGGGGCAGGGGCAATGAGCAGTTCTTC. Translating gives CASSFATGGRGNEQFF.

The V gene is TRBV24-1, the J gene TRBJ2-3; 9 bases fit TRBD2. The CDR3 length is 15 residues. Germline V gene data show CDR1 as KGHDR and CDR2 as SFDVKD. J gave up 2 bases and V 5 bases, and 4 bases lay outside the gene matches. CDR3: CATSVLAGATDTQYF. As DNA, the CDR3 is TGTGCCACCAGTGTTTTAGCGGGAGCCACAGATACGCAGTATTTT.

The chain employs TRBV3-1 (or the pseudogene TRBV3-2) and TRBJ2-5; D uncertain. Looked up from germline, CDR1 is LGHDT and CDR2 is YNNKEL (reference sequence). V lost 3 bases and J lost 5, with 7 bases in between. There are 12 residues in the CDR3. In DNA form, the CDR3 reads TGTGCCAGCAGCCACCCCGGGGAGACCCAGTACTTC. Protein: CASSHPGETQYF.

The chain has TRBV5-1 and TRBJ1-1; no clear D. Trimming removed 1 base from V and 7 bases from J, with 11 bases in between. CDR1 SGHRS and CDR2 YFSETQ come from the germline V gene. This CDR3 spans 13 amino acids. The CDR3 sequence is CASSLLVSDEAFF. The CDR3 nucleotides read TGCGCCAGCAGCTTGTTGGTGAGTGATGAAGCTTTCTTT.